The 14 T cell receptor beta chains below come from one sample, sequenced in a study of blood T cell repertoires in COVID-19. Here immunoSEQ multiplex PCR was the method, and the copy in TCRdb shows in-frame clones only, minus some. The sample shows tens of thousands of clones, roughly nine tenths of them seen only once. The specimen was peripheral blood. Receptors originate from a woman aged 45-60 years with active or convalescent COVID-19.

The chain couples TRBV16 to TRBJ1-2; D is uncertain. Trimming stripped 2 bases from V and 10 bases from J, with 17 bases between. The CDR3 has 14 residues. Looked up from germline, CDR1 is KGHSY and CDR2 is FQNENV. CDR3 protein: CASSQRRNSSPYTF. Written as DNA, the CDR3 is TGTGCCAGCAGCCAAAGGAGGAATTCCTCCCCCTACACCTTC.

J is TRBJ2-1 and V is TRBV19; possible D gene TRBD2, 6 bases. Per the germline V gene, CDR1 is LNHDA and CDR2 is SQIVND (reference sequence). Between the trimmed V and J ends, which lost 1 base and 3 bases, there was a span of 10 bases. This CDR3 has 15 residues. CDR3 residues: CASSIAAGLYNEQFF. The DNA for the CDR3 is TGTGCCAGTAGTATAGCGGCGGGACTCTACAATGAGCAGTTCTTC.

The chain employs TRBV19 and TRBJ2-3; possible D gene TRBD2, 6 bases. This CDR3 comprises 14 residues. CDR1 and CDR2 (germline): LNHDA, SQIVND (reference sequence). Trimming took 5 bases from V and 1 from J, leaving 10 bases between them. The CDR3 DNA follows: TGTGCCAGTAGTTGGCGGGGAGGCACAGATACGCAGTATTTT. This translates into CASSWRGGTDTQYF.

The chain combines TRBV7-8 with TRBJ1-2; weak D call: TRBD1 (5 bases). The V gene's germline CDR1 is SGHVS and CDR2 FQNEAQ. The CDR3 covers 14 residues. The V gene lost 7 bases and the J gene lost 7 bases, with 19 bases spanning the gap. CDR3 bases: TGTGCCAGCAAGGAAACGGGGCTCGGGGGTGGCTACACCTTC. Translating gives CASKETGLGGGYTF.

The rearrangement links TRBV9 to TRBJ1-1; 7 positions match TRBD1. J gave up 1 base and V 4 bases, and 4 bases lay outside the gene matches. The CDR3 has 14 amino acids. Germline V gives CDR1 SGDLS, CDR2 YYNGEE. CDR3 bases: TGTGCCAGCAGCCCGGGACAGCGGAACACTGAAGCTTTCTTT. As protein: CASSPGQRNTEAFF.

The rearrangement links TRBV6-5 to TRBJ1-6, with D maybe TRBD1 (5 bases). CDR3 length equals 14 residues. Looked up from germline, CDR1 is MNHEY and CDR2 is SVGAGI. The V and J ends lost 2 bases and 7 bases respectively, with 9 bases between them. The CDR3 DNA is TGTGCCAGCAGTTACGGGGGGTGGAATTCACCCCTCCACTTT. Its protein is CASSYGGWNSPLHF.

J is TRBJ2-5 and V is TRBV7-3, with D maybe TRBD1 (6 bases). There are 13 residues in the CDR3. Germline CDR1 and CDR2: SGHTA and FQGTGA. With 5 bases removed from V and 5 bases from J, the gap between germline ends came to 12 bases. In DNA, the CDR3 is TGTGCCAGCAGCCGTACAGGGTACGAGACCCAGTACTTC. Protein sequence: CASSRTGYETQYF.

The chain carries TRBV18 and TRBJ1-6, with 7 nucleotides matching TRBD1. This CDR3 has 15 residues. V trimming: 1 base; J trimming: 5 bases; junction bases outside the gene matches: 2. Germline assignment: CDR1 KGHSH and CDR2 LQKENI. The CDR3 DNA reads TGTGCCAGCTCACCACTGGGACAGAATAATTCACCCCTCCACTTT. Its translation is CASSPLGQNNSPLHF.

This clone was observed a few times. V is TRBV3-1 (or the pseudogene TRBV3-2) and J is TRBJ1-2; D unclear. From germline, CDR1 is LGHDT and CDR2 YNNKEL (reference sequence). CDR3 length: 12 residues. V was shortened by 0 bases and J by 5 bases, with 4 bases between the two germline ends. CDR3 protein: CASSQESYGYTF. The CDR3 DNA reads as TGTGCCAGCAGCCAAGAGAGTTATGGCTACACCTTC.

The rearrangement joins TRBV2 to TRBJ2-7; TRBD1 agrees at 8 bases. The junction had 6 bases not matched to a gene; V was cut back by 5 bases and J by 3 bases. This CDR3 region has 14 residues. Germline-derived CDR1 and CDR2 are SNHLY and FYNNEI. CDR3 amino acids: CASSRQGTNYEQYF. The CDR3 DNA is TGTGCCAGCAGTCGACAGGGGACGAACTACGAGCAGTACTTC. Supplemented by reference TRBV2 and TRBJ2-7, the full variable domain reads EPEVTQTPSHQVTQMGQEVILRCVPISNHLYFYWYRQILGQKVEFLVSFYNNEISEKSEIFDDQFSVERPDGSNFTLKIRSTKLEDSAMYFCASSRQGTNYEQYFGPGTRLTVT.

The rearrangement joins TRBV6-5 to TRBJ1-5; D might be TRBD1 (6 bases). The germline V gene encodes CDR1 MNHEY and CDR2 SVGAGI. CDR3 length: 13 residues. The germline V and J ends were trimmed by 4 bases and 4 bases, with 8 bases remaining between them. CDR3 bases: TGTGCCAGCAGTTTAACAGGGAATCAGCCCCAGCATTTT. As protein: CASSLTGNQPQHF.

The chain's CDR3 is CASRRHLANYGYTF. The CDR3, as DNA: TGTGCCTCTAGGCGGCACCTAGCTAACTATGGCTACACCTTC. This chain uses TRBV6-5 with TRBJ1-2, with D hard to call. This CDR3 region has 14 residues. The V gene's germline CDR1 is MNHEY and CDR2 SVGAGI. Trimming left V 11 bases short and J 0 bases short, with 16 bases between.

This rearrangement joins TRBV3-1 (or the pseudogene TRBV3-2) to TRBJ1-1; D ambiguous. Trimming left V 4 bases short and J 4 bases short, with 10 bases between. The CDR3 totals 13 residues. Germline values: CDR1 LGHDT, CDR2 YNNKEL (reference sequence). DNA of the CDR3: TGTGCCAGCAGCCTTAGTTTAGCCACTGAAGCTTTCTTT. It translates to CASSLSLATEAFF.

The V and J genes are TRBV9 and TRBJ2-3, with D maybe TRBD2 (5 bases). Between the trimmed V and J ends, which lost 3 bases and 2 bases, there was a span of 10 bases. This CDR3 spans 14 amino acids. Looked up from germline, CDR1 is SGDLS and CDR2 is YYNGEE. CDR3: CASSERAVTDTQYF. CDR3 DNA sequence: TGTGCCAGCAGCGAGCGAGCGGTCACAGATACGCAGTATTTT.